This TCR beta chain comes out of a study of OX40 agonist ivuxolimab in advanced cancers. Study details: Each dose-escalation patient presented with hepatocellular carcinoma, melanoma, renal cell or head and neck cancer. General study results and limits: Both blood CD4+ and CD8+ T cells showed clonal growth by week 6 at 0.1 to 3.0 mg/kg.

The table lists this clone with a few counts. The antigen is not known. Baseline, cycle 4 day 1, and cycle 7 day 1 were the blood sampling points. Generated by immunoSEQ multiplex PCR, the TCRdb table keeps only in-frame clones and is missing some. The sample lists 50,000 to 80,000 clones; about 88% were seen once. The sequence came from an adult with an advanced solid tumor such as melanoma, head and neck, liver or kidney cancer. The specimen comprised CD4+ or CD8+ T cells sorted from blood, sampled in a trial of the OX40 agonist ivuxolimab.

CDR3 sequence: CASSLWGRFDKAFF. CDR3 in DNA: TGTGCCAGCAGTTTATGGGGGCGATTTGACAAAGCTTTCTTT. The J gene is TRBJ1-1, the V gene TRBV28, with D perhaps TRBD1 (5 bases). Between the trimmed V and J ends, which lost 0 bases and 9 bases, there was a span of 14 bases. This CDR3 region has 14 residues. Germline CDR1 reads MDHEN; CDR2 reads SYDVKM. The whole variable domain, filled in from reference TRBV28 and TRBJ1-1, reads DVKVTQSSRYLVKRTGEKVFLECVQDMDHENMFWYRQDPGLGLRLIYFSYDVKMKEKGDIPEGYSVSREKKERFSLILESASTNQTSMYLCASSLWGRFDKAFFGQGTRLTVV.